One TCR beta chain is described in this entry. The data were obtained in a study of T cells expressing NK-cell markers. Study context: Sorted CD3+CD56+NKG2C+, CD3+CD56+NKG2C- and CD3+CD56-NKG2C+ T-cell subsets were beta-chain profiled.

The CDR3 contains 18 residues. Researchers built TCR beta cDNA using 5'RACE template switching with UMIs. TCRdb processed the 5' RACE reads again and assigns one entry to each CDR3 protein, with no DNA. The sample data list some 440,000 distinct CDR3 sequences. The clonotype was recovered from a woman aged 50 to 60 in good health. The chain couples TRBV12-3 or TRBV12-4 to TRBJ2-2; TCRdb picks TRBD2, but there is no DNA to check that call. The source material was blood T cells: a sorted CD56 or NKG2C T cell subset, CD4+ or CD8+ T cells, or bulk PBMC T cells (not recorded which). CDR3 loop: CASSFQRPGLAGTGELFF.